These 10 T cell receptor beta chains originate from one sample sequenced in a study of blood T cells in healthy people across ages (dated by TCRdb to about 2015). The protocol used for the library was 5' RACE. The reads were generated on an Illumina HiSeq 2500. The second PCR ran for about 6 to 11 cycles and used a J-beta primer mix along with a sample-barcoded 5' primer. In TCRdb, the public reads were trimmed at Q25 with fastp and aligned with MiXCR, with productive beta chains retained. Rows with a matching CDR3 protein are joined into one entry that keeps the most common DNA and genes. The sample includes approximately 350,000 distinct CDR3 sequences, with 45% to 60% observed a single time. Clones ranked in the top ten supply about 54% of the sample. The material sequenced was blood. These receptors originate from a man in his 60s in good health.

As concerns this clonotype: Just one base apart from a much larger clone, this may be a read error. The chain recombines TRBV28 with TRBJ1-5, with TRBD1 identical over 7 bases. Germline V gene data show CDR1 as MDHEN and CDR2 as SYDVKM. With 0 bases clipped from V and 6 bases from J, the junction kept 8 bases outside the gene matches. The CDR3 has 16 residues. Here the CDR3 reads CASSLWGQGVSQPQHF. CDR3 in DNA: TGTGCCAGCAGTTTATGGGGGCAGGGGGTCAGTCAGCCCCAGCATTTT.

The chain uses TRBV6-5 and TRBJ2-3; weak D call: TRBD1 (6 bases). The germline V gene has CDR1 MNHEY and CDR2 SVGAGI. This CDR3 spans 15 amino acids. The V gene lost 3 bases and the J gene lost 4 bases, with 14 bases spanning the gap. Written as DNA, the CDR3 is TGTGCCAGCAGTTATGACAGGATGACACCAGATACGCAGTATTTT. Its translation: CASSYDRMTPDTQYF.

This clonotype was detected a few times. The chain carries TRBV10-3 and TRBJ1-2, with no clear D. V lost 2 bases and J 8 bases, leaving 12 bases between the germline ends. Looked up from germline, CDR1 is ENHRY and CDR2 is SYGVKD. The CDR3 is 13 residues long. CDR3 in amino acids: CAISERADHGYTF. The CDR3 DNA sequence: TGTGCCATCAGTGAGAGGGCAGACCACGGCTACACCTTC.

The J gene is TRBJ2-2, the V gene TRBV5-1; D is possibly TRBD1 (5 bases). CDR1 is SGHRS and CDR2 is YFSETQ in the germline V gene. This CDR3 is built from 16 residues. V shed 2 bases and J shed 0 bases, with 11 bases lying between them. This CDR3 is CASSFTGRANTGELFF. Here the CDR3 DNA reads TGCGCCAGCAGCTTCACAGGCCGGGCGAACACCGGGGAGCTGTTTTTT.

This clonotype was recorded at least ten times. The chain recombines TRBV29-1 with TRBJ2-5; D call uncertain. The CDR3 has 12 amino acids. Trimming took 5 bases from V and 1 from J, leaving 8 bases between them. The V gene's germline CDR1 is SQVTM and CDR2 ANQGSEA. The CDR3 protein is CSVRLSQETQYF. The CDR3 region has the DNA TGCAGCGTTCGACTCTCCCAAGAGACCCAGTACTTC.

This chain joins TRBV19 and TRBJ2-3; 9 bases match TRBD2. From germline, CDR1 is LNHDA and CDR2 SQIVND (reference sequence). The CDR3 is 16 amino acids. The V segment lost 4 bases and the J segment 1 base; nucleotides outside the gene matches: 6. The CDR3, as DNA: TGTGCCAGTAGTAACCTGGCTAGCGGGGGCACAGATACGCAGTATTTT. Its translation: CASSNLASGGTDTQYF.

This rearrangement joins TRBV6-6 to TRBJ2-4; no clear D. The J call is uncertain, as TRBJ2-7 better fits the DNA end. The CDR3 consists of 15 residues. The germline CDR1 and CDR2 sequences are MNHNY and SVGAGI (reference sequence). CDR3 residues: CASSSPTLSTYEQYF. In DNA form, the CDR3 reads TGTGCCAGCAGCTCCCCGACCCTAAGCACGTACGAGCAGTACTTC.

This clonotype was detected only a few times. The V gene is TRBV6-6, the J gene TRBJ1-2, with 8 bases that match TRBD1. CDR1 and CDR2 from the germline V gene are MNHNY and SVGAGI (reference sequence). Trimming at V came to 6 bases and at J to 4 bases, leaving 10 bases not matched to a gene. There are 15 residues in the CDR3. CDR3 bases: TGTGCCAGCAGCCAGGGACAGGCGGGACTCTATGGCTACACCTTC. Translating it yields CASSQGQAGLYGYTF.

CDR3 in amino acids: CASSKQAGQYNYGYTF. The DNA of the CDR3 is TGTGCCAGCAGCAAGCAGGCAGGGCAATATAACTATGGCTACACCTTC. The chain is built from TRBV21-1 and TRBJ1-2. TRBV21-1 is an annotated pseudogene. The CDR3 totals 16 residues.

DNA for the CDR3: TGCGCCAGCAGCCAAGATAATGGACTCACGTACGAGCAGTACTTC. Translated, it gives CASSQDNGLTYEQYF. The V and J genes are TRBV4-3 and TRBJ2-7, with D maybe TRBD2 (5 bases). Germline CDR1 is LGHNA and CDR2 is YSLEER. The CDR3 is 15 amino acids. Trimming cost V 0 bases and J 4 bases, with 13 bases left between them.